A single sample gave rise to the 15 T cell receptor beta chains below, sequenced in a study of T cell repertoires in cytomegalovirus infection. These receptors lack a known antigen. Each CDR3 protein gets one entry after TCRdb re-called the reads with MiXCR. Among 750,000 to 950,000 distinct CDR3 sequences listed, roughly 28% were seen once. This sample comprised cultured CD8+ T cells from PBMCs, obtained from culture after CMV antigen stimulation. The origin of the receptors is a human donor in good health (CMV status not recorded). Some clones in this sample may be carry-over from other donors' samples.

This clonotype was observed at least ten times. The CDR3: CASRDTRGLSHNEQFF. CDR3 coding DNA: TGTGCCAGCAGAGATACCAGGGGGCTATCTCACAATGAGCAGTTCTTC. The chain joins TRBV12-3 or TRBV12-4 to TRBJ2-1; TRBD1 matches 8 bases. CDR3 size: 16 residues. V gave up 6 bases and J gave up 5 bases; unmatched junction bases: 12.

This clonotype was observed many times. The rearrangement links TRBV7-2 to TRBJ2-5; 8 positions agree with TRBD2. The V gene end was trimmed by 5 bases and the J gene end by 5 bases; junction bases not matched to a gene: 13. The CDR3 extends over 16 amino acids. Germline CDR1 SGHTA, CDR2 FQGNSA. The CDR3 nucleotides read TGTGCCAGCAGCCTTCTCCCGGGGGGGCCGTACGAGACCCAGTACTTC. It codes for CASSLLPGGPYETQYF.

This clonotype came up once. The chain joins TRBV7-3 to TRBJ2-3; tentative D call: TRBD2 (6 bases). CDR1 SGHTA and CDR2 FQGTGA come from the germline V gene. V lost 7 bases and J lost 4, with 12 bases in between. The CDR3 runs 13 residues. CDR3 in amino acids: CASKEEGADTQYF. The DNA for the CDR3 is TGTGCCAGCAAAGAGGAGGGCGCAGATACGCAGTATTTT.

This clonotype was counted between two and nine times. This chain joins TRBV28 and TRBJ1-1, with 8 bases aligning to TRBD1. J was trimmed by 3 bases and V by 5 bases; bases with no gene match: 8. CDR3 length: 15 amino acids. Germline V gene sequence: CDR1 MDHEN, CDR2 SYDVKM. The CDR3 sequence is CASSGTQGAYTEAFF. CDR3 DNA: TGTGCCAGCAGTGGCACGCAGGGGGCTTACACTGAAGCTTTCTTT.

The chain uses TRBV6-2 or TRBV6-3 and TRBJ2-1, with 7 positions matching TRBD1. The CDR3 spans 15 residues. The ends lost 2 bases at V and 1 base at J; junction bases unmatched: 2. Germline V gives CDR1 MNHEY, CDR2 SVGEGT. The CDR3 DNA follows: TGTGCCAGCAGTTACGAGGGGGCTTCCTACAATGAGCAGTTCTTC. Its protein product is CASSYEGASYNEQFF.

This clonotype was found many times. The chain links TRBV7-6 to TRBJ2-1; 8 bases are shared with TRBD1. The ends lost 1 base at V and 6 bases at J; junction bases unmatched: 8. Looked up from germline, CDR1 is SGHVS and CDR2 is FNYEAQ. This CDR3 is built from 16 residues. The DNA for the CDR3 is TGTGCCAGCAGCTTAGGGGGTCGGGGACAGGCCAATGAGCAGTTCTTC. Protein product: CASSLGGRGQANEQFF.

The V and J genes are TRBV9 and TRBJ1-1; no clear D gene. The length of the CDR3 is 13 residues. The germline gives CDR1 SGDLS, CDR2 YYNGEE. V dropped 0 bases and J dropped 7 bases, with 10 bases sitting between them. The CDR3 region has the DNA TGTGCCAGCAGCGTAGTGCCAGGAGATGAAGCTTTCTTT. Protein sequence: CASSVVPGDEAFF. The variable domain in full, with the rest retrieved from reference TRBV9 and TRBJ1-1, is DSGVTQTPKHLITATGQRVTLRCSPRSGDLSVYWYQQSLDQGLQFLIQYYNGEERAKGNILERFSAQQFPDLHSELNLSSLELGDSALYFCASSVVPGDEAFFGQGTRLTVV.

The chain links TRBV2 to TRBJ1-1; the D is unclear. Germline assignment: CDR1 SNHLY and CDR2 FYNNEI. The length of the CDR3 is 14 residues. V gave up 1 base and J gave up 4 bases, with 10 bases separating them. In nucleotides, the CDR3 is TGTGCCAGCAGTGAAGTTCTAGTGGGCACTGAAGCTTTCTTT. This encodes CASSEVLVGTEAFF.

The chain joins TRBV4-2 to TRBJ1-5; weak D call: TRBD1 (5 bases). V was shortened by 1 base and J by 11 bases, with 18 bases between the two germline ends. This CDR3 has 15 residues. Germline V CDR1 and CDR2: LGHNA, YNFKEQ. The CDR3 region has the DNA TGTGCCAGCAGCCAAGGGGGGGGGGACGGGCAGTCCCAGCATTTT. The encoded protein is CASSQGGGDGQSQHF.

V is TRBV12-3 or TRBV12-4 and J is TRBJ1-4; possibly TRBD1 for D (6 bases). The CDR3 has 14 amino acids. Trimming stripped 3 bases from V and 8 bases from J, with 13 bases between. CDR3 nucleotides: TGTGCCAGCAGTTTGGAGGGGGTAGGGGAAAAACTGTTTTTT. Its protein product is CASSLEGVGEKLFF.

The chain carries TRBV7-3 and TRBJ2-3, with 7 bases identical to TRBD1. Germline loops: CDR1 SGHTA, CDR2 FQGTGA. This CDR3 has 17 amino acids. V lost 1 base to trimming and J lost 5 bases; unmatched junction nucleotides: 12. The CDR3 DNA follows: TGTGCCAGCAGCTTAATTAGGGGGCAGGGGGAAAAAGATACGCAGTATTTT. Amino acid sequence: CASSLIRGQGEKDTQYF.

This clonotype was counted a single time. The chain recombines TRBV24-1 with TRBJ2-2, with a weak D call TRBD1 (6 bases). Germline CDR1 is KGHDR and CDR2 is SFDVKD. V lost 0 bases, J lost 3 bases, and 13 bases lay in between. This CDR3 spans 17 amino acids. The CDR3 here is CATSDLPLGQYTGELFF. CDR3 bases: TGTGCCACCAGTGATTTGCCACTTGGACAGTACACCGGGGAGCTGTTTTTT.

This clonotype has a handful of counts. At one end the junction does not follow the germline gene, possibly because of a read error. The rearrangement joins TRBV7-6 to TRBJ2-1; 9 bases map to TRBD2. Germline V gene lookup returns CDR1 SGHVS and CDR2 FNYEAQ. The CDR3 covers 16 residues. CDR3 DNA sequence: TGTGCCAGCACCTTACGAGGGGCGGGGGGGCCCAATGAGCAGTTCTTC. It codes for CASTLRGAGGPNEQFF.

This clonotype was observed many times. V gene TRBV10-3 combines with J gene TRBJ2-3; D gene ambiguous. This CDR3 region has 12 residues. CDR1 and CDR2 (germline): ENHRY, SYGVKD. The V end was cut by 6 bases, the J end by 0 bases, with 4 bases between. This CDR3 reads CAIRVSTDTQYF. The CDR3 DNA reads TGTGCCATCAGGGTCAGCACAGATACGCAGTATTTT.

The chain combines TRBV7-6 with TRBJ1-5; a possible D gene is TRBD1 (5 bases). Trimming left V 1 base short and J 2 bases short, with 12 bases between. The CDR3 spans 16 residues. Germline V gene lookup returns CDR1 SGHVS and CDR2 FNYEAQ. The CDR3 is CASSLVAGTGNQPQHF. The CDR3 DNA follows: TGTGCCAGCAGCTTAGTTGCCGGGACGGGCAATCAGCCCCAGCATTTT.